Below are 27 T cell receptor beta chains sequenced from a single sample in a study of cytomegalovirus exposure and HLA in healthy donors. Primers for the PCR totalled 60 Vbeta and 13 Jbeta. The method was immunoSEQ multiplex PCR; TCRdb's version includes in-frame clones alone and lacks a portion of them. The specimen's table records more than 200,000 clones. Sequencing was carried out using PBMCs. Source of these receptors: a woman aged 25 to 45 in good health and CMV-seropositive.

The gene calls are TRBV5-6 and TRBJ1-6; D is possibly TRBD1 (5 bases). This CDR3 comprises 14 residues. The V gene's germline CDR1 is SGHDT and CDR2 YYEEEE. Trimming took 0 bases from V and 4 from J, leaving 5 bases between them. The CDR3 protein is CASSLGQYNSPLHF. CDR3 DNA sequence: TGTGCCAGCAGCTTGGGACAGTATAATTCACCCCTCCACTTT. Full variable domain (rest looked up from reference TRBV5-6 and TRBJ1-6): DAGVTQSPTHLIKTRGQQVTLRCSPKSGHDTVSWYQQALGQGPQFIFQYYEEEERQRGNFPDRFSGHQFPNYSSELNVNALLLGDSALYLCASSLGQYNSPLHFGNGTRLTVT.

The J gene is TRBJ2-1, the V gene TRBV5-1; no clear D gene. V was trimmed by 0 bases and J by 1 base, leaving 23 bases between them. From germline, CDR1 is SGHRS and CDR2 YFSETQ. This CDR3 spans 20 amino acids. This CDR3 reads CASSLGLRGLPTFSYNEQFF. As DNA, the CDR3 is TGCGCCAGCAGCTTGGGTCTTCGTGGGCTGCCGACCTTTTCCTACAATGAGCAGTTCTTC. Drawing the rest from reference TRBV5-1 and TRBJ2-1, the complete variable domain is KAGVTQTPRYLIKTRGQQVTLSCSPISGHRSVSWYQQTPGQGLQFLFEYFSETQRNKGNFPGRFSGRQFSNSRSEMNVSTLELGDSALYLCASSLGLRGLPTFSYNEQFFGPGTRLTVL.

The chain carries TRBV4-1 and TRBJ2-1; TRBD2 agrees at 10 bases. This CDR3 region has 16 residues. Germline values: CDR1 MGHRA, CDR2 YSYEKL. The V gene end was trimmed by 4 bases and the J gene end by 4 bases; junction bases not matched to a gene: 7. The CDR3 loop is CASSPLETSGYNEQFF. For the CDR3, the DNA is TGCGCCAGCAGCCCTCTAGAGACTAGCGGGTACAATGAGCAGTTCTTC.

The rearrangement uses TRBV7-2 and TRBJ1-6; possible D gene TRBD1, 6 bases. The V and J ends lost 8 bases and 0 bases respectively, with 17 bases between them. Germline-derived CDR1 and CDR2 are SGHTA and FQGNSA. This CDR3 has 17 amino acids. The CDR3 sequence: CASRPLQGTSYNSPLHF. In DNA, the CDR3 is TGTGCCAGCCGCCCTCTTCAGGGGACCTCCTATAATTCACCCCTCCACTTT.

The chain employs TRBV2 and TRBJ2-1; D is possibly TRBD2 (9 bases). Germline V gene sequence: CDR1 SNHLY, CDR2 FYNNEI. The CDR3 spans 17 residues. V lost 10 bases to trimming and J lost 4 bases, with 26 bases between them. The DNA of the CDR3 is TGTGCCACAGGGGGCTCGGCTAGCGGGGCCCATTACAATGAGCAGTTCTTC. Its protein is CATGGSASGAHYNEQFF. Full variable domain (missing parts from reference TRBV2 and TRBJ2-1): EPEVTQTPSHQVTQMGQEVILRCVPISNHLYFYWYRQILGQKVEFLVSFYNNEISEKSEIFDDQFSVERPDGSNFTLKIRSTKLEDSAMYFCATGGSASGAHYNEQFFGPGTRLTVL.

The V and J genes are TRBV18 and TRBJ1-1; D might be TRBD1 (5 bases). CDR1 and CDR2 from the germline V gene are KGHSH and LQKENI. V lost 2 bases and J 5 bases, leaving 21 bases between the germline ends. The CDR3 runs to 17 residues. The CDR3: CASSPGVTDTRVTEAFF. As DNA, the CDR3 is TGTGCCAGCTCACCAGGGGTCACGGACACAAGGGTAACTGAAGCTTTCTTT.

V usage is TRBV4-1 and J usage is TRBJ2-5; 14 positions match TRBD2. The CDR3 sequence is 17 residues long. Germline trimming cut 2 bases from V and 5 bases from J; bases unmatched to any gene: 7. In germline, CDR1 is MGHRA, CDR2 YSYEKL. The CDR3 is CASSQQTSGGARETQYF. As DNA, the CDR3 is TGCGCCAGCAGCCAACAGACTAGCGGGGGGGCACGGGAGACCCAGTACTTC.

V is TRBV27 and J is TRBJ1-2, with D possibly matching TRBD1 (5 bases). The V and J ends lost 6 bases and 8 bases respectively, with 13 bases between them. This CDR3 comprises 12 residues. Germline V gene data show CDR1 as MNHEY and CDR2 as SMNVEV (reference sequence). Here the CDR3 reads CASRRWGRGYTF. The CDR3 bases are TGTGCCAGCAGGCGTTGGGGCCGCGGCTACACCTTC.

In DNA form, the CDR3 reads TGTGCCAGCAGCGTAACGAGGGCCTCAATGAACACTGAAGCTTTCTTT. Translation: CASSVTRASMNTEAFF. The chain couples TRBV9 to TRBJ1-1; D is unclear. Per germline, CDR1 SGDLS and CDR2 YYNGEE. V dropped 1 base and J dropped 0 bases, with 13 bases sitting between them. The CDR3 has 16 amino acids.

This sequence joins TRBV11-2 and TRBJ2-1, with a weak D call TRBD2 (6 bases). CDR3 length equals 15 residues. Trimming cost V 4 bases and J 3 bases, with 13 bases left between them. Germline V gene lookup returns CDR1 SGHAT and CDR2 FQNNGV. CDR3 sequence (DNA): TGTGCCAGCAGCTCGCTGGGACTGAACTACAATGAGCAGTTCTTC. It encodes CASSSLGLNYNEQFF. The full variable domain, completed using reference TRBV11-2 and TRBJ2-1, is EAGVAQSPRYKIIEKRQSVAFWCNPISGHATLYWYQQILGQGPKLLIQFQNNGVVDDSQLPKDRFSAERLKGVDSTLKIQPAKLEDSAVYLCASSSLGLNYNEQFFGPGTRLTVL.

The V and J genes are TRBV7-8 and TRBJ1-1; no definite D call. CDR3 length equals 13 residues. Germline V gives CDR1 SGHVS, CDR2 FQNEAQ. The germline V and J ends were trimmed by 1 base and 7 bases, with 10 bases remaining between them. The CDR3 here is CASSLGAEIEAFF. DNA of the CDR3: TGTGCCAGCAGCTTAGGAGCTGAAATTGAAGCTTTCTTT.

The chain joins TRBV15 to TRBJ2-7; D is undetermined. The CDR3 covers 13 residues. V was trimmed by 6 bases and J by 0 bases, leaving 9 bases between them. CDR1 and CDR2 from the germline V gene are LNHNV and YYDKDF (reference sequence). CDR3 nucleotide sequence: TGTGCCACCAGTAGTTTCGGCTCCTACGAGCAGTACTTC. As protein: CATSSFGSYEQYF. The full variable domain, completed using reference TRBV15 and TRBJ2-7, is DAMVIQNPRYQVTQFGKPVTLSCSQTLNHNVMYWYQQKSSQAPKLLFHYYDKDFNNEADTPDNFQSRRPNTSFCFLDIRSPGLGDTAMYLCATSSFGSYEQYFGPGTRLTVT.

The V and J genes are TRBV6-1 and TRBJ2-3; D may be TRBD2 (6 bases). With 9 bases removed from V and 0 bases from J, the gap between germline ends came to 16 bases. Germline assignment: CDR1 MNHNS and CDR2 SASEGT. CDR3 length: 15 residues. CDR3 coding DNA: TGTGCCAGTAAACGGACGGGGGAAAGCACAGATACGCAGTATTTT. It is translated as CASKRTGESTDTQYF.

The chain joins TRBV10-3 to TRBJ1-1; 9 bases map to TRBD1. V dropped 5 bases and J dropped 5; count of bases not matched to a gene: 6. The CDR3 runs 14 residues. Per the germline V gene, CDR1 is ENHRY and CDR2 is SYGVKD. In nucleotides, the CDR3 is TGTGCCATCAGTACAGGGGGCGCGGGTACTGAAGCTTTCTTT. Protein: CAISTGGAGTEAFF.

V is TRBV28 and J is TRBJ1-2, with D unresolved. CDR1 and CDR2 from the germline V gene are MDHEN and SYDVKM. This CDR3 region has 12 residues. V was trimmed by 8 bases and J by 1 base, leaving 8 bases between them. CDR3 residues: CASREINYGYTF. The CDR3, as DNA: TGTGCCAGCCGGGAAATTAACTATGGCTACACCTTC.

The rearrangement links TRBV30 to TRBJ1-3; D uncertain. The germline V and J ends were trimmed by 7 bases and 0 bases, with 19 bases remaining between them. The CDR3 spans 16 residues. Germline-derived CDR1 and CDR2 are GTSNPN and SVGIG (reference sequence). CDR3: CASSTEALSSGNTIYF. For the CDR3, the DNA is TGTGCCTCATCCACGGAGGCCCTGAGCTCTGGAAACACCATATATTTT.

The gene calls are TRBV18 and TRBJ1-6; TRBD1 agrees at 8 bases. There are 16 residues in the CDR3. Trimming cost V 4 bases and J 4 bases; bases outside gene matches: 6. Germline CDR1 reads KGHSH; CDR2 reads LQKENI. DNA for the CDR3: TGTGCCAGCTCACAGACAGGGGAAAATTATAATTCACCCCTCCACTTT. This translates into CASSQTGENYNSPLHF.

The chain uses TRBV18 and TRBJ1-2; 8 bases align to TRBD1. Looked up from germline, CDR1 is KGHSH and CDR2 is LQKENI. V dropped 3 bases and J dropped 6; count of bases not matched to a gene: 3. The CDR3 is made up of 13 amino acids. For the CDR3, the DNA is TGTGCCAGCTCACCGGACAGGGAAAATGGCTACACCTTC. It specifies CASSPDRENGYTF.

The chain employs TRBV10-3 and TRBJ1-1; D possibly corresponds to TRBD1 (5 bases). From germline, CDR1 is ENHRY and CDR2 SYGVKD. V lost 3 bases to trimming and J lost 9 bases, with 11 bases between them. CDR3 length: 12 amino acids. CDR3 loop: CAISEGADKAFF. CDR3 sequence (DNA): TGTGCCATCAGTGAAGGGGCCGATAAAGCTTTCTTT.

The chain has TRBV10-1 and TRBJ2-1; weak D call: TRBD1 (5 bases). This CDR3 region has 14 residues. V lost 4 bases and J lost 5, with 12 bases in between. CDR1 and CDR2 (germline): WNHNN, SYGVQD (reference sequence). The CDR3 here is CASSVRAGHNEQFF. The CDR3 DNA is TGCGCCAGCAGTGTCAGGGCAGGGCACAATGAGCAGTTCTTC.

V gene TRBV2 combines with J gene TRBJ2-5, with TRBD1 identical over 8 bases. The CDR3 sequence is 14 residues long. The V gene end was trimmed by 4 bases and the J gene end by 5 bases; junction bases not matched to a gene: 6. CDR1 is SNHLY, CDR2 FYNNEI, per germline. CDR3 in amino acids: CASSGAGGEETQYF. The CDR3 coding sequence is TGTGCCAGCAGTGGGGCAGGGGGCGAGGAGACCCAGTACTTC.

The chain carries TRBV11-2 and TRBJ1-1; 7 nucleotides agree with TRBD1. This CDR3 region has 16 residues. The ends lost 1 base at V and 3 bases at J; junction bases unmatched: 8. The germline gives CDR1 SGHAT, CDR2 FQNNGV. The CDR3 DNA reads TGTGCCAGCAGCTTAGTTTGGGACAGTTCGGACACTGAAGCTTTCTTT. Translated, it gives CASSLVWDSSDTEAFF.

The chain couples TRBV30 to TRBJ1-4, with 7 bases lining up with TRBD1. J gave up 6 bases and V 5 bases, and 15 bases lay outside the gene matches. The CDR3 is 16 amino acids. Looked up from germline, CDR1 is GTSNPN and CDR2 is SVGIG (reference sequence). The CDR3 nucleotides read TGTGCCTGGGGTTCCCTCGACAGGGAGCAGGATGAAAAACTGTTTTTT. It translates to CAWGSLDREQDEKLFF.

V usage is TRBV29-1 and J usage is TRBJ2-4, with TRBD1 matching 7 bases. The CDR3 length is 14 residues. Germline V gives CDR1 SQVTM, CDR2 ANQGSEA. J gave up 5 bases and V 4 bases, and 8 bases lay outside the gene matches. CDR3 in DNA: TGCAGCGTTGGGGATAGGGACAGAGAAAACATTCAGTACTTC. Translated: CSVGDRDRENIQYF.

The gene calls are TRBV9 and TRBJ2-5, with a tentative D call TRBD2 (7 bases). Germline V gene lookup returns CDR1 SGDLS and CDR2 YYNGEE. This CDR3 is 15 amino acids long. With 4 bases removed from V and 2 bases from J, the gap between germline ends came to 15 bases. The CDR3 nucleotides are TGTGCCAGCAGCCGCCGGGGGGCAGGGCAAGAGACCCAGTACTTC. Protein: CASSRRGAGQETQYF.

The chain recombines TRBV5-1 with TRBJ2-7, with D possibly being TRBD1 (6 bases). Germline lookup yields CDR1 SGHRS and CDR2 YFSETQ. V lost 1 base and J lost 4, with 15 bases in between. The CDR3 is 15 residues long. CDR3 coding DNA: TGCGCCAGCAGCTTGAACTCATGGGGGCCTTACGAGCAGTACTTC. Translating it yields CASSLNSWGPYEQYF.

This chain links TRBV7-9 with TRBJ2-1; D is possibly TRBD2 (6 bases). The V gene lost 1 base and the J gene lost 7 bases, with 11 bases spanning the gap. The CDR3 is 14 amino acids. CDR1 and CDR2 from the germline V gene are SEHNR and FQNEAQ (reference sequence). The CDR3 sequence is CASSLGGGLNEQFF. CDR3 nucleotides: TGTGCCAGCAGCTTAGGTGGGGGGTTAAATGAGCAGTTCTTC.